This T cell receptor (beta chain) came from a study of T cell responses to AZD1222 COVID-19 vaccine. The data were produced by immunoSEQ multiplex PCR, yet TCRdb's version contains in-frame clones alone and is incomplete. The data show 100,000 to 150,000 clones, 90% seen once. The V end lost 5 bases, the J end lost 6 bases, and 17 bases lay between the germline ends. CDR3 size: 14 residues. Germline V lookup: CDR1 MNHEY, CDR2 SVGAGI. The starting material was peripheral blood, obtained on day 0 of AZD1222 vaccination. This chain links TRBV6-5 with TRBJ2-7; D is uncertain. This TCR was recovered from an adult in good health. The CDR3 coding sequence is TGTGCCAGCAGTCCCCCCGGGTCCCCGGTCGAGCAGTACTTC. Its translation is CASSPPGSPVEQYF.